This record looks at one T cell receptor (beta chain) sequence and its context. Its antigen remains unidentified. This sample was taken from a study of cytomegalovirus exposure and HLA in healthy donors. General study points: Most likely, a cluster of highly shared sequence variants arose as a sequencing artifact. In an earlier analysis, most TCR beta V segments were productive about 87% or about 30% of the time.

With V trimmed by 4 bases and J by 3 bases, 6 bases remained unmatched. Germline CDR1 is SNHLY and CDR2 is FYNNEI. There are 14 residues in the CDR3. In the PCR, 60 Vbeta and 13 Jbeta primers were used. The assay was immunoSEQ multiplex PCR, and TCRdb's table has in-frame clones only and misses some. Reported are more than 85,000 clones; the ten largest clones contain approximately 5.7%. The genes are TRBV2 and TRBJ2-7; 7 positions match TRBD1. The receptor was isolated from a girl aged 5 to 17 in good health and CMV-seropositive. The specimen was PBMCs. CDR3 in amino acids: CASSGQGSVYEQYF. The CDR3 DNA reads as TGTGCCAGCAGTGGACAGGGTTCCGTCTACGAGCAGTACTTC.